The clone carrying this TCR beta chain was counted between two and nine times. The data were obtained in a study of blood T cells in healthy people across ages. The CDR3 spans 13 residues. Germline CDR1 and CDR2: LGHDT and YNNKEL (reference sequence). The germline V and J ends were trimmed by 1 base and 7 bases, with 5 bases remaining between them. For the second PCR, which ran for 7 to 11 cycles, a sample-barcoded 5' primer and a J-beta primer mix were used. TCRdb re-analysed the 5' RACE reads in MiXCR, keeping a single row per CDR3 protein. The table has over 1,500,000 distinct CDR3 sequences, about 39% seen once.

The receptor comes from a human donor in good health. Sequencing was done on a sample of blood. The V and J genes are TRBV3-1 and TRBJ1-6; D gene ambiguous. The CDR3 reads CASSQGMNSPLHF. In DNA form, the CDR3 reads TGTGCCAGCAGCCAAGGGATGAATTCACCCCTCCACTTT.